These T cell receptor beta chains were read from a single sample in a study of OX40 agonist ivuxolimab in advanced cancers. The data were produced by immunoSEQ multiplex PCR, yet TCRdb's version contains in-frame clones alone and is incomplete. Of about 130,000 clones listed, approximately 90% are singletons. This specimen consisted of CD4+ or CD8+ T cells sorted from blood, obtained in a trial of the OX40 agonist ivuxolimab. The receptors were gathered from an adult with an advanced solid tumor such as melanoma, head and neck, liver or kidney cancer. The conserved cysteine and the conserved F or W are not part of the CDR3 here.

13 | TRBV12-5 | ASGLIQGYGTEAF
13 | TRBV5-1 | ASSQGTDISYEQY
13 | TRBV28 | ASSLKTGGGYEQY
13 | TRBV15 | ATSRGVNEADTQY
15 | TRBV28 | ASSLVGPPSSYNEQF
14 | TRBV28 | ASRKLAGGPYNEQF
12 | TRBV6-5 | ASSYFLGNTEAF
13 | TRBV19 | ASSIRAGENTEAF
13 | TRBV28 | ASSLGSVSNQPQH
11 | TRBV5-1 | ASSPGLGNTIY
11 | TRBV7-2 | ATAGTDSYEQY
13 | TRBV7-2 | ASSLGSDSNQPQH
12 | TRBV28 | ASSGPSGSYEQY
14 | TRBV5-1 | ASNPHGTSGSYEQY
13 | TRBV18 | ASSPSLGANTEAF
11 | TRBV5-8 | ASIFPGGTEQY
10 | TRBV2 | ASRQGLYGYT
12 | TRBV11-2 | ASSQGSGNYGYT
15 | TRBV6-1 | ASSGTGSGMGNSPLH
12 | TRBV6-5 | ASSYSPGDYEQY
13 | TRBV5-1 | ASSPRTSGGETQY
12 | TRBV5-4 | ASSSDGGNQPQH
12 | TRBV30 | AWKAGGIRNEQF